This T cell receptor beta chain was observed in a study of blood T cells in healthy people across ages. Sample-barcoded 5' priming and a J-beta primer mix drove a second PCR of roughly 6 to 12 cycles. Each cDNA molecule carried a tag from a template-switch adaptor that contained 12 random nucleotides. TCRdb passed the 5' RACE reads through MiXCR, listing each CDR3 protein once. The sample shows 750,000 to 950,000 distinct CDR3 sequences, 25% to 30% of them seen only once. The CDR3 length is 18 residues. Trimming took 1 base from V and 4 from J; bases not matched to a gene: 7. Germline loops: CDR1 GTSNPN, CDR2 SVGIG (reference sequence). Per sample, a minimum of 6 million PBMCs were isolated. This same sample was also taken into another study, of T cells of mothers and their children. That investigation notes: Each 15 ul cDNA reaction used approximately 1.5 ug RNA; all RNA was used.

The chain carries TRBV30 and TRBJ2-1; 16 positions agree with TRBD2. The sequence was collected from a woman in her thirties or forties in good health. What was sequenced was blood. CDR3: CAWSAGLAGGLGYNEQFF. The CDR3, as DNA: TGTGCCTGGAGTGCGGGACTAGCGGGGGGGCTGGGGTACAATGAGCAGTTCTTC.